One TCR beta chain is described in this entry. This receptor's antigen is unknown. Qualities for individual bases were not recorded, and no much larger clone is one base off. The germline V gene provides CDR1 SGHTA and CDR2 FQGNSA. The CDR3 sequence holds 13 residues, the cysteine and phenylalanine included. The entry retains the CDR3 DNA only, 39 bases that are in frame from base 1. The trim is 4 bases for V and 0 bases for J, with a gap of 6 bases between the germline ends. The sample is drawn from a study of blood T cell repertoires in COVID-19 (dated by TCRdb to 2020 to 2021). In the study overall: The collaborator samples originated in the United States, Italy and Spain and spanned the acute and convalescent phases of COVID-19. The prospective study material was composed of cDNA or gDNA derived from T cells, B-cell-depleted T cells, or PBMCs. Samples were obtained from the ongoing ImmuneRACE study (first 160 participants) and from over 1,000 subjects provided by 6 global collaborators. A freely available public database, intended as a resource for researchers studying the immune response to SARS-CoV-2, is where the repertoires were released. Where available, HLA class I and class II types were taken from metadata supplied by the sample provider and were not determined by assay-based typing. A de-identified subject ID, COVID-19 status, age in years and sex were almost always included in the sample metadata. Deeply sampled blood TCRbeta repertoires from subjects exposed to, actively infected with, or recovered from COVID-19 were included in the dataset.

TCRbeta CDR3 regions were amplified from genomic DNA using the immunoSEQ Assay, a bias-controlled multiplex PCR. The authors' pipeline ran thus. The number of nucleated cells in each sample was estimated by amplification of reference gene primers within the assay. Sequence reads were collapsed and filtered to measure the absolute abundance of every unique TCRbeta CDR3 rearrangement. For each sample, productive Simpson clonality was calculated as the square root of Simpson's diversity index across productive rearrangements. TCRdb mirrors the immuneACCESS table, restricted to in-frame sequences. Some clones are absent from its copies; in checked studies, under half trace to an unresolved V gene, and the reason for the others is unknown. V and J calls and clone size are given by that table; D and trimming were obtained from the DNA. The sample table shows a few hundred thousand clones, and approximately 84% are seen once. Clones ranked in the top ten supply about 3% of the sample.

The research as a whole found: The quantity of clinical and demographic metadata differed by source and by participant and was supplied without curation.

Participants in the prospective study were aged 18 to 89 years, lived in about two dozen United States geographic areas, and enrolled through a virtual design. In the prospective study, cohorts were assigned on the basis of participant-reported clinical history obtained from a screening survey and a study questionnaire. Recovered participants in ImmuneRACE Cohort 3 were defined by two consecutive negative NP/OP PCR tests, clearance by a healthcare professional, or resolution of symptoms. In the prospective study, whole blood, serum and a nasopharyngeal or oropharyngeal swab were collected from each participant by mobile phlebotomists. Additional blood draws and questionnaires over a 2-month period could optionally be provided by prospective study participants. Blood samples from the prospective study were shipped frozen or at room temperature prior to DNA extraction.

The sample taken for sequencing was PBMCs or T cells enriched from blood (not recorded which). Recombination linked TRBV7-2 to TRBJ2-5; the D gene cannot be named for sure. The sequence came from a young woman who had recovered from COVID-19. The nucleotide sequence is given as TGTGCCAGCAGCTCCCAGTACCAAGAGACCCAGTACTTC. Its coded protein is CASSSQYQETQYF.